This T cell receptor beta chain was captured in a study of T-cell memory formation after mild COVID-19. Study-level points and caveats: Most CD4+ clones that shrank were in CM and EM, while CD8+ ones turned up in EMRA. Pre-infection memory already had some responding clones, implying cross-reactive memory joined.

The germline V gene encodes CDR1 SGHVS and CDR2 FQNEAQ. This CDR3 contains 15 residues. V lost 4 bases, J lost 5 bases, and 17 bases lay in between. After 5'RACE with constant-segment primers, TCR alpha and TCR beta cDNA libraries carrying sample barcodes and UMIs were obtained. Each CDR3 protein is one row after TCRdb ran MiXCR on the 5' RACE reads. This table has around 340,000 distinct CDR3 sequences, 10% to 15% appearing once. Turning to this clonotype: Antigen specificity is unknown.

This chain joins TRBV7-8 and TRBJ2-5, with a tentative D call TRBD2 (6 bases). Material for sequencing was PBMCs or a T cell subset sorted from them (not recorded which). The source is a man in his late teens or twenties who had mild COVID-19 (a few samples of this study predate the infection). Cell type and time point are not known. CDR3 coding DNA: TGTGCCAGCAGCTCAAACCCCGGGGCGGGGGAGACCCAGTACTTC. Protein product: CASSSNPGAGETQYF. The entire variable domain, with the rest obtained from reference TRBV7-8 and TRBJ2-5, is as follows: GAGVSQSPRYKVAKRGQDVALRCDPISGHVSLFWYQQALGQGPEFLTYFQNEAQLDKSGLPSDRFFAERPEGSVSTLKIQRTQQEDSAVYLCASSSNPGAGETQYFGPGTRLLVL.